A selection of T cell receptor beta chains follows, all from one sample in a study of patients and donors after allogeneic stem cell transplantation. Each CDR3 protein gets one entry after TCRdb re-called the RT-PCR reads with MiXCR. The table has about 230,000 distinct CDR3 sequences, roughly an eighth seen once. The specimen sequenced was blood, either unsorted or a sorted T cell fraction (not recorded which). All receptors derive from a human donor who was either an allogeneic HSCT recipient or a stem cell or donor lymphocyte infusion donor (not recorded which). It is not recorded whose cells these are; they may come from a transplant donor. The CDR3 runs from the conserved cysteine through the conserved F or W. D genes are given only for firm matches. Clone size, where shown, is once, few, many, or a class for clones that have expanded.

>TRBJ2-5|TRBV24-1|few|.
TGTGCCACCAGTGACTTCGAGACCCAGTACTTC
CATSDFETQYF
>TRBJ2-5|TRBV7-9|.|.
TGTGCCAGCAGCAGCACCCAAGAGACCCAGTACTTC
CASSSTQETQYF
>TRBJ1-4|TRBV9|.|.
TGTGCCAGCAGCGTCTCGCCCGTCCAGGGGGAAAAACTGTTTTTT
CASSVSPVQGEKLFF
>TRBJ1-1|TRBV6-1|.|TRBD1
TGTGCCAGCAGTCGTCATACAGGGGATTATGAAGCTTTCTTT
CASSRHTGDYEAFF
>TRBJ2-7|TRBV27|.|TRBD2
TGTGCCAGCAGTTTTGCCGCGGGAGGGTACTACGAGCAGTACTTC
CASSFAAGGYYEQYF
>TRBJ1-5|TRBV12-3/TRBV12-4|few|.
TGTGCCAGCAGTTTAAAGGCAGGGGAACAGCCCCAGCATTTT
CASSLKAGEQPQHF
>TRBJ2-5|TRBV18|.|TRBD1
TGTGCCAGCTCACCACCTACAGGGGTCGAGGAGACCCAGTACTTC
CASSPPTGVEETQYF
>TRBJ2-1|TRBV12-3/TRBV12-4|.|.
TGTGCCAGCAGTTTTTCTAGCCGAAATGAGCAGTTCTTC
CASSFSSRNEQFF
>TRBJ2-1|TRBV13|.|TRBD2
TGTGCCAGCAGCTCACGGACTAGCGGGAGGGGCAGCTACAATGAGCAGTTCTTC
CASSSRTSGRGSYNEQFF
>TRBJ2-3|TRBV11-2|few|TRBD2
TGTGCCAGCAGCTTAGTCAGTAGCGGGAGGCTTCGGGATACGCAGTATTTT
CASSLVSSGRLRDTQYF
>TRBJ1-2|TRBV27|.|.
TGTGCCAGCAGTTTATCGGGGGGCCGGGGAGGCTACACCTTC
CASSLSGGRGGYTF
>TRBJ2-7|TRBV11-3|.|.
TGTGCCAGCAGTCCTATGGACTACGAGCAGTACTTC
CASSPMDYEQYF
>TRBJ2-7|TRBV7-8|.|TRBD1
TGTGCCAGCAGCCCGAGGACAGGGGCGGACTACGAGCAGTACTTC
CASSPRTGADYEQYF
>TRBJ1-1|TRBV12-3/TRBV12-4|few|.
TGTGCCAGCAGCTTTAATGGGCTTGGGAACACTGAAGCTTTCTTT
CASSFNGLGNTEAFF
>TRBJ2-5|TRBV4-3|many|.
TGCGCCAGCAGCCAAGATGTGGGGACTGCGGGAGAGACCCAGTACTTC
CASSQDVGTAGETQYF
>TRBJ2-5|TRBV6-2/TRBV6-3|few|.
TGTGCCAGCACGACGGTTTTACAAGAGACCCAGTACTTC
CASTTVLQETQYF
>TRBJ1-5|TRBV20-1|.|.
TGCAGTGCTGGACTCGGGGGGACCGGGGAGCCCCAGCATTTT
CSAGLGGTGEPQHF
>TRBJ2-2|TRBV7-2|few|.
TGTGCCAGCAGCTTGGTCGCGCTAGCGTTCGGCGGGGAGCTGTTTTTT
CASSLVALAFGGELFF
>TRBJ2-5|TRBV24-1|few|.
TGTGCCACCAGTGAGGAGGGACCTGGAGGGGAGACCCAGTACTTC
CATSEEGPGGETQYF
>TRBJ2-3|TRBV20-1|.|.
TGCAGTGCAACCGATCAACTAGGGGTCGCAGATACGCAGTATTTT
CSATDQLGVADTQYF
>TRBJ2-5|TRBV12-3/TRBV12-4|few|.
TGTGCCAGCAGTTTGTGGGCGTCCGCTGAGGGGACCCAGTACTTC
CASSLWASAEGTQYF
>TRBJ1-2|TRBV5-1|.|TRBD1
TGCGCCAGCAGCTTCCGGGACAGCGTAAACTATGGCTACACCTTC
CASSFRDSVNYGYTF
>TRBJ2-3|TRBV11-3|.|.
TGTGCCAGCAGCGGGCGGAACTCGCCTGGGACAGATACGCAGTATTTT
CASSGRNSPGTDTQYF
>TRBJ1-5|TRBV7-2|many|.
TGTGCCAGCAGCCCCTCAGTGCTTTACGGTCAGCCCCAGCATTTT
CASSPSVLYGQPQHF
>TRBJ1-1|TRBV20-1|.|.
TGCAGTGCTAGAGGGGTTGGTGAAGCTTTCTTT
CSARGVGEAFF
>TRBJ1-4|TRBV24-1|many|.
TGTGCCACCAGTGATTTGCGTGGGAAACTGTTTTTT
CATSDLRGKLFF
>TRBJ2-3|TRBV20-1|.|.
TGCAGTGCTAGACAGGGGTCAGATACGCAGTATTTT
CSARQGSDTQYF
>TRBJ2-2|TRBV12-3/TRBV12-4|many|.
TGTGCCAGCAGTTTAGGCGTCACCGGGGAGCTGTTTTTT
CASSLGVTGELFF
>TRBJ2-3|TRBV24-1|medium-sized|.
TGTGCCACCAGTGATTTCGCAGATACGCAGTATTTT
CATSDFADTQYF
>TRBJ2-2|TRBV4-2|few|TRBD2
TGTGCCAGCAGCCACGGAACTAGCGGGGGCCGCCTGGCGAACACCGGGGAGCTGTTTTTT
CASSHGTSGGRLANTGELFF
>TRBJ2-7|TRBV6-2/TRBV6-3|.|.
TGTGCCAGCAGTTACCTGACATTAGGGGCCTACGAGCAGTACTTC
CASSYLTLGAYEQYF
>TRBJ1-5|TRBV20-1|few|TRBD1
TGCAGTGCTAGACTAGGGACAGGGGGCCGGAATCAGCCCCAGCATTTT
CSARLGTGGRNQPQHF
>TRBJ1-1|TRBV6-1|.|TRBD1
TGTGCCAGCAGTCAGGGGGACCTGAACACTGAAGCTTTCTTT
CASSQGDLNTEAFF
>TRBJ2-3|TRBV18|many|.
TGTGCCAGCTCCCTTGGGGCTAGCGAAACAGATACGCAGTATTTT
CASSLGASETDTQYF
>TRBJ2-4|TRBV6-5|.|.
TGTGCCAGCAGTTACGAAGCTGCCAAAAACATTCAGTACTTC
CASSYEAAKNIQYF
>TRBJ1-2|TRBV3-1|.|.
TGTGCCAGCGGCCGGACAGCTTATGGCTACACCTTC
CASGRTAYGYTF
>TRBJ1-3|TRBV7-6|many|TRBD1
TGTGCCAGCAGCCCGGACAGGACCTCTGGAAACACCATATATTTT
CASSPDRTSGNTIYF
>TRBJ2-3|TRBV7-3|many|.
TGTGCCAGCAGCCCTGAACCTTCAGATACGCAGTATTTT
CASSPEPSDTQYF
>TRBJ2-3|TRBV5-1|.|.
TGCGCCAGCAGCTTGGCCAGGGGCGGCGCTAGCACAGATACGCAGTATTTT
CASSLARGGASTDTQYF
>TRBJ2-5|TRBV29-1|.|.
TGCAGCGTTGAGTCAGACAGCGCTGTGCGGACCCAGTACTTC
CSVESDSAVRTQYF
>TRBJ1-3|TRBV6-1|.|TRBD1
TGTGCCAGCGGGTTACTGGGACAGGGAGGCTCTGGAAACACCATATATTTT
CASGLLGQGGSGNTIYF
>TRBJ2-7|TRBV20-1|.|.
TGCAGTGCCCCTGTCGGAGGACTAAAGGAGCAGTACTTC
CSAPVGGLKEQYF
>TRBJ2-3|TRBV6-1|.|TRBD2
TGTGCCAGCAGAAAACTAGCGGGACTAACAGATACGCAGTATTTT
CASRKLAGLTDTQYF
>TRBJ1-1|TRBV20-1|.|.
TGCAGTGCTAGAGATGGCCAGAGTGAAGCTTTCTTT
CSARDGQSEAFF
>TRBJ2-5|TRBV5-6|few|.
TGTGCCAGCAGCTTCTGGGGCCGAGAGACCCAGTACTTC
CASSFWGRETQYF
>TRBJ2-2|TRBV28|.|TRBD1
TGTGCCAGCATTCCTCCCCGGGACAGGGCCACCGGGGAGCTGTTTTTT
CASIPPRDRATGELFF
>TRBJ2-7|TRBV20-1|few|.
TGCAGTGCTATCGGCTATCCTAAGAACGAGCAGTACTTC
CSAIGYPKNEQYF
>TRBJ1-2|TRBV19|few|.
TGTGCCAGTAGTACCCGGACAGAGATTAACTATGGCTACACCTTC
CASSTRTEINYGYTF
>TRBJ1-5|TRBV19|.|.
TGTGCCAGTAGTCAACAGGGAAATCAGCCCCAGCATTTT
CASSQQGNQPQHF
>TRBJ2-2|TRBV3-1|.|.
TGTGCCAGCAGCCAAGCTAGAGGGCCGAGCACCGGGGAGCTGTTTTTT
CASSQARGPSTGELFF
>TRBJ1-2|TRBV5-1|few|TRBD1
TGCGCCAGCAGCCTCGGACAGGGAAACCTTGGCTACACCTTC
CASSLGQGNLGYTF
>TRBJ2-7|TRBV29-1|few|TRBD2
TGCAGCGGGACGTCACTAGCGGGAGACGAGCAGTACTTC
CSGTSLAGDEQYF
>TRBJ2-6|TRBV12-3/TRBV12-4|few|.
TGTGCCAGCAGTTCGGGGGCCGGCTTCGGGGCCAACGTCCTGACTTTC
CASSSGAGFGANVLTF